The rows below give T cell receptor beta chains drawn from one sample of a study of identical twins. TCRdb passed the 5' RACE reads through MiXCR, listing each CDR3 protein once. The profile covers hundreds of thousands of distinct CDR3 sequences, with more than 9% appearing a single time and approximately 7.9% taken by the ten largest. The sample also formed part of further work on yellow fever vaccine responses in identical twins.

Source material: CD8+ T cells sorted from blood. The receptors come from a woman younger than 35 in good health. CDR3s include the opening cysteine and the closing phenylalanine or tryptophan. A D gene is named only where the DNA matches it firmly. The size field is filled for only some rows; it gives once, few, many or a size class.

v_gene: TRBV5-1
abundance: few
d_gene: .
j_gene: TRBJ2-1
CDR3nt: TGCGCCAGCAGCTTGGGACCCTTGGATGTCTACAATGAGCAGTTCTTC
CDR3aa: CASSLGPLDVYNEQFF

v_gene: TRBV20-1
abundance: .
d_gene: .
j_gene: TRBJ2-7
CDR3nt: TGCTGTGCTTACCTTACTACCATGAGCTCCTACGAGCAGTACTTC
CDR3aa: CCAYLTTMSSYEQYF

v_gene: TRBV7-2
abundance: .
d_gene: .
j_gene: TRBJ1-5
CDR3nt: TGTGCCAGCAGCTTAATGGGGGACAATCAGCCCCAGCATTTT
CDR3aa: CASSLMGDNQPQHF

v_gene: TRBV27
abundance: few
d_gene: TRBD2
j_gene: TRBJ2-7
CDR3nt: TGTGCCAGCAGTTTTCGGACTAGCGGGATCGACGAGCAGTACTTC
CDR3aa: CASSFRTSGIDEQYF

v_gene: TRBV11-2
abundance: .
d_gene: TRBD1
j_gene: TRBJ2-7
CDR3nt: TGTGCCAGCAGCTTTACAGGGGGACACGAGCAGTACTTC
CDR3aa: CASSFTGGHEQYF

v_gene: TRBV2
abundance: .
d_gene: .
j_gene: TRBJ1-1
CDR3nt: TGTGCCAGCAGTGTTCCTAAGGTGAACACTGAAGCTTTCTTT
CDR3aa: CASSVPKVNTEAFF

v_gene: TRBV7-9
abundance: many
d_gene: TRBD2
j_gene: TRBJ2-1
CDR3nt: TGTGCCAGCAGCCCACCCGGGGGGTACAATGAGCAGTTCTTC
CDR3aa: CASSPPGGYNEQFF

v_gene: TRBV20-1
abundance: .
d_gene: .
j_gene: TRBJ1-5
CDR3nt: TGCAGTGCTAGCCGAACCGGGGACGAAAGCAATCAGCCCCAGCATTTT
CDR3aa: CSASRTGDESNQPQHF

v_gene: TRBV28
abundance: many
d_gene: .
j_gene: TRBJ2-2
CDR3nt: TGTGCCAGCAGTTTACAGGGTTGGAACACCGGGGAGCTGTTTTTT
CDR3aa: CASSLQGWNTGELFF

v_gene: TRBV4-1
abundance: .
d_gene: TRBD2
j_gene: TRBJ2-1
CDR3nt: TGCGCCAGCAGCCAAGGGGTACGGGGGGGCTACAATGAGCAGTTCTTC
CDR3aa: CASSQGVRGGYNEQFF

v_gene: TRBV7-9
abundance: .
d_gene: TRBD2
j_gene: TRBJ2-1
CDR3nt: TGTGCCAGCAGGGGCAGACTAGCGGGAGATGAGCAGTTCTTC
CDR3aa: CASRGRLAGDEQFF

v_gene: TRBV4-1
abundance: .
d_gene: TRBD2
j_gene: TRBJ2-2
CDR3nt: TGCGCCAGCAGCCCGGGGGAGGGAGTCACCGGGGAGCTGTTTTTT
CDR3aa: CASSPGEGVTGELFF

v_gene: TRBV11-2
abundance: few
d_gene: .
j_gene: TRBJ2-3
CDR3nt: TGTGCCAGCAGCCCCCAGGGGGGGGATACGCAGTATTTT
CDR3aa: CASSPQGGDTQYF

v_gene: TRBV2
abundance: .
d_gene: .
j_gene: TRBJ2-7
CDR3nt: TGTGCCAGCATTGGGACATCTTACGAGCAGTACTTC
CDR3aa: CASIGTSYEQYF

v_gene: TRBV12-3/TRBV12-4
abundance: .
d_gene: TRBD2
j_gene: TRBJ2-1
CDR3nt: TGTGCCAGCAGTAAGGGACTAGTCGGCAATGAGCAGTTCTTC
CDR3aa: CASSKGLVGNEQFF

v_gene: TRBV19
abundance: .
d_gene: TRBD1
j_gene: TRBJ2-4
CDR3nt: TGTACCAGCTGGGGACAGGGAAATAACATTCAGTACTTC
CDR3aa: CTSWGQGNNIQYF

v_gene: TRBV12-3/TRBV12-4
abundance: many
d_gene: .
j_gene: TRBJ1-1
CDR3nt: TGTGCCAGCAGTTTACCGGGCACGAACACTGAAGCTTTCTTT
CDR3aa: CASSLPGTNTEAFF

v_gene: TRBV12-3/TRBV12-4
abundance: .
d_gene: TRBD1
j_gene: TRBJ2-7
CDR3nt: TGTGCCAGCAGTTTGACCGGGACAGGGGCCTACGAGCAGTACTTC
CDR3aa: CASSLTGTGAYEQYF

v_gene: TRBV2
abundance: few
d_gene: .
j_gene: TRBJ2-1
CDR3nt: TGTGCCAGCAGTGAATATTTGCCTAGCGACTACAATGAGCAGTTCTTC
CDR3aa: CASSEYLPSDYNEQFF

v_gene: TRBV28
abundance: .
d_gene: TRBD1
j_gene: TRBJ1-2
CDR3nt: TGTGCCAGCACTAAAGACAGGGAGGCGGTTGGCTACACCTTC
CDR3aa: CASTKDREAVGYTF

v_gene: TRBV9
abundance: few
d_gene: .
j_gene: TRBJ2-7
CDR3nt: TGTGCCAGCAGCGTAGGGTGGGGGTTCTCCTACGAGCAGTACTTC
CDR3aa: CASSVGWGFSYEQYF

v_gene: TRBV7-9
abundance: few
d_gene: .
j_gene: TRBJ2-4
CDR3nt: TGTGCCAGCAGCGCCTTTCCGCGGGGCAAAAACATTCAGTACTTC
CDR3aa: CASSAFPRGKNIQYF

v_gene: TRBV11-1
abundance: .
d_gene: .
j_gene: TRBJ2-4
CDR3nt: TGTGCCAGCAGCTTATGGCCTAATGGGGGTCAGGAAATTCATTCCAAAAACATTCAGTACTTC
CDR3aa: CASSLWPNGGQEIHSKNIQYF

v_gene: TRBV20-1
abundance: .
d_gene: .
j_gene: TRBJ1-2
CDR3nt: TGCAGTGCTAGAGACCACCGGGAGGGAGACTATGGCTACACCTTC
CDR3aa: CSARDHREGDYGYTF

v_gene: TRBV13
abundance: many
d_gene: .
j_gene: TRBJ2-2
CDR3nt: TGTGCCAGCAGCTTAGAAGCCGGGGAGCTGTTTTTT
CDR3aa: CASSLEAGELFF

v_gene: TRBV20-1
abundance: .
d_gene: .
j_gene: TRBJ1-2
CDR3nt: TGCAGTGCTCCAGAGGGGTTTAACTATGGCTACACCTTC
CDR3aa: CSAPEGFNYGYTF

v_gene: TRBV27
abundance: .
d_gene: .
j_gene: TRBJ1-1
CDR3nt: TGTGCCAGCAGTCCCAGGGCGGGTTTGGACACTGAAGCTTTCTTT
CDR3aa: CASSPRAGLDTEAFF

v_gene: TRBV24-1
abundance: many
d_gene: .
j_gene: TRBJ2-1
CDR3nt: TGTGCCACCAGTGACTGGTACAATGAGCAGTTCTTC
CDR3aa: CATSDWYNEQFF

v_gene: TRBV29-1
abundance: .
d_gene: .
j_gene: TRBJ2-3
CDR3nt: TGCAGCGTGAAACGGGGGCAACCCACAGATACGCAGTATTTT
CDR3aa: CSVKRGQPTDTQYF

v_gene: TRBV11-2
abundance: few
d_gene: .
j_gene: TRBJ2-6
CDR3nt: TGTGCCAGCAGCGTTAGACCTCCACCCGGGGCCAACGTCCTGACTTTC
CDR3aa: CASSVRPPPGANVLTF

v_gene: TRBV29-1
abundance: few
d_gene: .
j_gene: TRBJ1-1
CDR3nt: TGCAGCGTTGATTGGGGAGTTGAAGCTTTCTTT
CDR3aa: CSVDWGVEAFF

v_gene: TRBV27
abundance: .
d_gene: .
j_gene: TRBJ2-1
CDR3nt: TGTGCCAGCAGTTTATCTACTGCTAGCGTCTACAATGAGCAGTTCTTC
CDR3aa: CASSLSTASVYNEQFF

v_gene: TRBV6-1
abundance: many
d_gene: .
j_gene: TRBJ1-5
CDR3nt: TGTGCCAGCAGTGAAATACCCTATCAGCCCCAGCATTTT
CDR3aa: CASSEIPYQPQHF

v_gene: TRBV6-5
abundance: .
d_gene: .
j_gene: TRBJ1-4
CDR3nt: TGTGCCAGCAGTTACGTCGGCGGGGATGAAAAACTGTTTTTT
CDR3aa: CASSYVGGDEKLFF

v_gene: TRBV4-1
abundance: few
d_gene: .
j_gene: TRBJ2-7
CDR3nt: TGCGCCAGCAGCCAAGATTGGGGTTCCTACGAGCAGTACTTC
CDR3aa: CASSQDWGSYEQYF

v_gene: TRBV15
abundance: .
d_gene: TRBD2
j_gene: TRBJ2-5
CDR3nt: TGTGCCACCAGCAGTTTTCCTAGCGGGGGGCAAGAGACCCAGTACTTC
CDR3aa: CATSSFPSGGQETQYF

v_gene: TRBV7-9
abundance: few
d_gene: .
j_gene: TRBJ2-3
CDR3nt: TGTGCCAGCAGCTTAGCGGGAGGAGACACAGATACGCAGTATTTT
CDR3aa: CASSLAGGDTDTQYF

v_gene: TRBV4-1
abundance: few
d_gene: TRBD1
j_gene: TRBJ1-1
CDR3nt: TGCGCCAGCAGCCAAGACAGGGGGCAGTACACTGAAGCTTTCTTT
CDR3aa: CASSQDRGQYTEAFF

v_gene: TRBV9
abundance: few
d_gene: TRBD2
j_gene: TRBJ2-1
CDR3nt: TGTGCCAGCAGCGCTCCCGGGGGGCTAGCGGGAAGGACCTCCAACTACAATGAGCAGTTCTTC
CDR3aa: CASSAPGGLAGRTSNYNEQFF

v_gene: TRBV6-1
abundance: few
d_gene: .
j_gene: TRBJ2-1
CDR3nt: TGTGCCAGCAGTCCGGGACCCAGGACCCTCCGGGACAATGAGCAGTTCTTC
CDR3aa: CASSPGPRTLRDNEQFF

v_gene: TRBV7-9
abundance: many
d_gene: .
j_gene: TRBJ2-1
CDR3nt: TGTGCCAGCAGCCCGTCGCCAAGCCAGGTTGGGCAGTTCTTC
CDR3aa: CASSPSPSQVGQFF

v_gene: TRBV28
abundance: .
d_gene: .
j_gene: TRBJ1-1
CDR3nt: TGTGCCAGCAGTTTCCCCCAGGGGAGTCGTCCTGAAGCTTTCTTT
CDR3aa: CASSFPQGSRPEAFF

v_gene: TRBV5-4
abundance: .
d_gene: TRBD2
j_gene: TRBJ2-1
CDR3nt: TGTGCCAGCGGCAGACTAGCGGGATTGGGTGAGCAGTTCTTC
CDR3aa: CASGRLAGLGEQFF

v_gene: TRBV7-6
abundance: few
d_gene: .
j_gene: TRBJ2-5
CDR3nt: TGTGCCAGCAGCCCCCACCCCCGGGTCCTCCAAGAGACCCAGTACTTC
CDR3aa: CASSPHPRVLQETQYF